Listed below are T cell receptor beta chains from one sample, sequenced in a study of somatic mutations in cytotoxic T cells in rheumatoid arthritis. The data were produced by immunoSEQ multiplex PCR, yet TCRdb's version contains in-frame clones alone and is incomplete. This repertoire shows roughly 20,000 clones, around four fifths found once; its top ten account for approximately 14%. The specimen was CD8+ T cells sorted from blood. These TCRs come from an adult with rheumatoid arthritis. Each CDR3 is given with its conserved first and last residue. D genes are given only for firm matches. Size is omitted from some rows. Given values are once, few, many or a class for expanded clones.

clone_size,d_call,v_call,j_call,cdr3_nt,cdr3_aa
few,TRBD1,TRBV5-6,TRBJ1-2,TGTGCCAGCAGCTTTCCGACAGGGGAGGACTATGGCTACACCTTC,CASSFPTGEDYGYTF
.,.,TRBV7-8,TRBJ2-1,TGTGCCAGCAGCTTAAAGGGCACCTCCTACAATGAGCAGTTCTTC,CASSLKGTSYNEQFF
once,TRBD2,TRBV2,TRBJ2-7,TGTGCCAGCAGTGAGGCCGGACTAGCGGGGACCTACGAGCAGTACTTC,CASSEAGLAGTYEQYF
.,.,TRBV21-1,TRBJ2-1,TGTGCCAGCAGCAAAGTGAGGGCCTACAATGAGCAGTTCTTC,CASSKVRAYNEQFF
once,TRBD1,TRBV7-3,TRBJ2-2,TGTGCCAGCAGCTTTCAGGGGGCGGGCACCGGGGAGCTGTTTTTT,CASSFQGAGTGELFF
.,.,TRBV4-1,TRBJ1-2,TGCGCCAGCAGCCCCGCCAGGGTTCATGGCTACACCTTC,CASSPARVHGYTF
.,.,TRBV5-5,TRBJ1-1,TGTGCCAGCAGCTGGGAGCTCCGCCAGAGAGCTTTCTTT,CASSWELRQRAFF
.,.,TRBV19,TRBJ1-5,TGTGCCAGTAGCGCCGGACAGACAAATCAGCCCCAGCATTTT,CASSAGQTNQPQHF
.,.,TRBV11-3,TRBJ1-1,TGTGCCAGCAGCTCAAACCGGGAGGCGAACACTGAAGCTTTCTTT,CASSSNREANTEAFF
once,TRBD1,TRBV9,TRBJ1-1,TGTGCCAGCAGCGACGGACAGGGAGGGAACACTGAAGCTTTCTTT,CASSDGQGGNTEAFF
.,TRBD1,TRBV6-5,TRBJ2-3,TGTGCCAGCACCCAGGACAGGCGCACAGATACGCAGTATTTT,CASTQDRRTDTQYF
.,.,TRBV13,TRBJ1-5,TGTGCCAGCAGCTTAGGGGACAGAAATCAGCCCCAGCATTTT,CASSLGDRNQPQHF
.,.,TRBV2,TRBJ1-2,TGTGCCAGCAGTGCAATACCTGGGTCCGGCTACACCTTC,CASSAIPGSGYTF
.,.,TRBV18,TRBJ1-1,TGTGCCAGCACGCTTTCAACCGGGTCGACACCCAATCTTAACACTGAAGCTTTCTTT,CASTLSTGSTPNLNTEAFF
.,TRBD2,TRBV13,TRBJ2-1,TGTGCCAGCAGCGGAACGGGACTACCCCGATACAATGAGCAGTTCTTC,CASSGTGLPRYNEQFF
.,.,TRBV5-6,TRBJ1-1,TGTGCCAGCAGCTTGGGGGCGGACATGAACACTGAAGCTTTCTTT,CASSLGADMNTEAFF
.,.,TRBV2,TRBJ1-1,TGTGCCAGCACCCTACCCGGGTTGAACACTGAAGCTTTCTTT,CASTLPGLNTEAFF
.,.,TRBV7-8,TRBJ2-3,TGTGCCAGCAGCTTATCGGGGACTGGCACAGATACGCAGTATTTT,CASSLSGTGTDTQYF
few,.,TRBV11-2,TRBJ2-7,TGTGCCAGCAGCTCGAAAGGGGCCCTCGCCGGCGAGCAGTACTTC,CASSSKGALAGEQYF
once,TRBD2,TRBV5-6,TRBJ2-7,TGTGCCAGCAGCTGGATGACTAGCGGGAGCTACGAGCAGTACTTC,CASSWMTSGSYEQYF
.,.,TRBV19,TRBJ2-4,TGTGCCACGCGGAAGGCAGGGAACATTCAGTACTTC,CATRKAGNIQYF
few,.,TRBV19,TRBJ1-5,TGTGCCAGTAGTGACCAATTGCCCCAGCATTTT,CASSDQLPQHF
.,.,TRBV7-9,TRBJ1-2,TGTGCCAGCAGCCATGGGACGAACTATGGCTACACCTTC,CASSHGTNYGYTF
.,.,TRBV9,TRBJ1-1,TGTGCCAGCAGCCCAAGTATAAAGAACACTGAAGCTTTCTTT,CASSPSIKNTEAFF
.,.,TRBV19,TRBJ2-7,TGTGCCAGTACCGCCGGGGGTGGGAGTCTATGGCGGGAGCAGTACTTC,CASTAGGGSLWREQYF
.,.,TRBV19,TRBJ2-7,TGTGCCAGTAGTATCGGGCCTTCCTACGAGCAGTACTTC,CASSIGPSYEQYF
once,.,TRBV19,TRBJ1-5,TGTGCCAGTAGTATACCCCAAGCGCCCCAGCATTTT,CASSIPQAPQHF
.,TRBD2,TRBV10-3,TRBJ2-2,TGTGCCACGGGGGGGAACAGGAACACCGGGGAGCTGTTTTTT,CATGGNRNTGELFF
.,.,TRBV19,TRBJ1-1,TGTGCCAGTAGTGTTTTCTCGCTAGGGTCTGAAGCTTTCTTT,CASSVFSLGSEAFF
.,.,TRBV19,TRBJ1-1,TGTGCCAGTAGACCACTGACATCGAACACTGAAGCTTTCTTT,CASRPLTSNTEAFF
.,.,TRBV5-6,TRBJ1-1,TGTGCCAGCAGCTTGAATTACATGAACACTGAAGCTTTCTTT,CASSLNYMNTEAFF
.,.,TRBV19,TRBJ2-7,TGTGCCAGTAGTATAGGGCCGGGGCCCTACGAGCAGTACTTC,CASSIGPGPYEQYF
.,.,TRBV6-4,TRBJ2-6,TGTGCCAGCAGTGACAAGGACTCTGGGGCCAACGTCCTGACTTTC,CASSDKDSGANVLTF
.,.,TRBV18,TRBJ1-5,TGTGCCAGCTCACCAGACTTTACGACGGGTGGTTATCAGCCCCAGCATTTT,CASSPDFTTGGYQPQHF
.,.,TRBV7-9,TRBJ1-5,TGTGCCAGCGGTTCCGGTGGGAGCAATCAGCCCCAGCATTTT,CASGSGGSNQPQHF
.,TRBD2,TRBV10-3,TRBJ2-3,TGTGCCATCAGGCCGGGGGGGCCAGGAGATACGCAGTATTTT,CAIRPGGPGDTQYF
.,.,TRBV6-5,TRBJ2-3,TGTGCCAGCAGTTACTCGATGTGGGGCGGGCAGTATTTT,CASSYSMWGGQYF